Each of the 2 T cell receptor beta chains below was sequenced from the same sample in a study of blood T cell repertoires in COVID-19. The assay was immunoSEQ multiplex PCR, and TCRdb's table has in-frame clones only and misses some. The table lists around 250,000 clones, 90% of them singletons. Sequencing used peripheral blood. These receptors originate from a woman aged 60-75 years with COVID-19, enrolled during active disease.

The chain employs TRBV24-1 and TRBJ2-1; 8 bases map to TRBD2. Unmatched junction bases numbered 8, after V lost 8 bases and J lost 6 bases. This CDR3 is built from 14 residues. From germline, CDR1 is KGHDR and CDR2 SFDVKD. The CDR3 loop reads CATTGTREGNEQFF. In DNA, the CDR3 is TGTGCCACCACAGGGACCCGGGAGGGCAATGAGCAGTTCTTC.

As to this clone: This specimen includes other DNA sequences encoding the same CDR3. The chain carries TRBV7-2 and TRBJ1-1; D is unresolved. V was cut by 2 bases and J by 1 base, with 5 bases left in between. There are 13 residues in the CDR3. The germline V gene encodes CDR1 SGHTA and CDR2 FQGNSA. The CDR3 reads CASSLSGNTEAFF. CDR3 bases: TGTGCCAGCAGCTTATCCGGGAACACTGAAGCTTTCTTT.